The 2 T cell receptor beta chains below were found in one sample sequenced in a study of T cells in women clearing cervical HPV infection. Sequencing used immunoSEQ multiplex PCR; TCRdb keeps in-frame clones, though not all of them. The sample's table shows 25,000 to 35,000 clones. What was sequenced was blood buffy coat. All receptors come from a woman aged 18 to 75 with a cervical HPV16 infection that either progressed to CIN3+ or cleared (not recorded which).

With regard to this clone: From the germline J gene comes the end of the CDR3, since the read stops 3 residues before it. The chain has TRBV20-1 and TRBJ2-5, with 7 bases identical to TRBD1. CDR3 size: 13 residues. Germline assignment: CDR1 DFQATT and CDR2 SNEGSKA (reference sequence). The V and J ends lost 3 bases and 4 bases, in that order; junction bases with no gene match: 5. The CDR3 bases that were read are TGCAGTGCTAGGAGACAGGGTGGAGAGACC. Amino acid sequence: CSARRQGGET. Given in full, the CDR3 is CSARRQGGETQYF.

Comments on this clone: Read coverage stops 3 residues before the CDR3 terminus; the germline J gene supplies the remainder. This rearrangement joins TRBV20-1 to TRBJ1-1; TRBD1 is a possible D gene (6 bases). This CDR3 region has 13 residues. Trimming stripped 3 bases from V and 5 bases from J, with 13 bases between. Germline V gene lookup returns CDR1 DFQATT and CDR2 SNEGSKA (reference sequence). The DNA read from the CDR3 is TGCAGTGCTAGCGCAGGGGAAGGAACTGAA. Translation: CSASAGEGTE. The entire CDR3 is CSASAGEGTEAFF.